Below, one T cell receptor beta chain is given with its context. The antigen remains undetermined. Germline-derived CDR1 and CDR2 are SGDLS and YYNGEE. This CDR3 contains 13 residues. The V end lost 0 bases, the J end lost 8 bases, and 9 bases lay between the germline ends. The sample originates from a study of shared clonotypes between healthy human individuals. Study as a whole: Per donor, CD8 memory used one plate, CD8 naive used two, CD4 memory used three and CD4 naive used three.

Sequencing used immunoSEQ multiplex PCR; TCRdb keeps in-frame clones, though not all of them. The sample has over a million clones; approximately 98% are singletons. General observations from the study: Blood alone was sampled, and tissue repertoires likely differ.

Sequencing was performed on naive CD4+ T cells sorted from blood. The subset denotes: CD45RA+ positively selected. This clonotype originated in a man aged 25 to 40 in good health. The chain couples TRBV9 to TRBJ1-3; D is ambiguous. The CDR3 is CASSVGRADTIYF. The CDR3 coding sequence is TGTGCCAGCAGCGTAGGGAGGGCGGACACCATATATTTT.